The TCR beta chain under discussion was sequenced for a study of OX40 agonist ivuxolimab in advanced cancers. The wider study: The study enrolled dose-escalation patients with hepatocellular carcinoma, melanoma, renal cell or head and neck cancer. Findings and caveats of the study: With doses of 0.1 to 3.0 mg/kg, CD4+ and CD8+ blood T cells had undergone clonal expansion by week 6. Researchers report that CD8+ T cells had, on average, more expanded clones than CD4+.

With respect to this clone: Antigen specificity is unknown.

Sequenced by immunoSEQ multiplex PCR; TCRdb stores in-frame clones only, minus some. The table has roughly 64,000 clones, under 90% seen once; the top ten hold about 2.2%. CDR1 and CDR2 from the germline V gene are SNHLY and FYNNEI. The CDR3 totals 14 residues. Trimming cost V 6 bases and J 1 base, with 12 bases left between them. J is TRBJ2-5 and V is TRBV2; D gene unclear. This receptor was obtained from an adult with an advanced solid tumor such as melanoma, head and neck, liver or kidney cancer. Sequenced here: CD4+ or CD8+ T cells sorted from blood, sampled in a trial of the OX40 agonist ivuxolimab. The CDR3 nucleotides are TGTGCCAGCAGGGCTGGTGGCAGCCAAGAGACCCAGTACTTC. As protein: CASRAGGSQETQYF.